The next 6 T cell receptor beta chains were all read from a single sample in a study of blood T cell repertoires in COVID-19. Profiling relied on immunoSEQ multiplex PCR, and the TCRdb table lists in-frame clones only, not all of them. The table has about 230,000 clones, about nine tenths seen once. The sequencing input was PBMCs or T cells enriched from blood (not recorded which). Receptors were obtained from a woman aged 25 to 39 with acute COVID-19.

This clone was counted only a few times. The genes are TRBV18 and TRBJ2-7; D is unresolved. Trimming cost V 0 bases and J 0 bases, with 6 bases left between them. The CDR3 totals 14 residues. Germline V gene lookup returns CDR1 KGHSH and CDR2 LQKENI. CDR3: CASSPPVSSYEQYF. CDR3 DNA sequence: TGTGCCAGCTCACCACCGGTGAGCTCCTACGAGCAGTACTTC. The full variable domain, its missing parts supplied by reference TRBV18 and TRBJ2-7, is NAGVMQNPRHLVRRRGQEARLRCSPMKGHSHVYWYRQLPEEGLKFMVYLQKENIIDESGMPKERFSAEFPKEGPSILRIQQVVRGDSAAYFCASSPPVSSYEQYFGPGTRLTVT.

This clone was detected once. The chain carries TRBV5-1 and TRBJ2-1; no definite D call. The CDR3 is 12 amino acids. V was shortened by 4 bases and J by 8 bases, with 10 bases between the two germline ends. CDR1 is SGHRS and CDR2 is YFSETQ in the germline V gene. As DNA, the CDR3 is TGCGCCAGCAGCCTCCAGGTAGATGAGCAGTTCTTC. Translation: CASSLQVDEQFF.

The CDR3 loop reads CAWNSRGEAFF. The CDR3, as DNA: TGTGCCTGGAATTCAAGAGGAGAAGCTTTCTTT. The rearrangement links TRBV30 to TRBJ1-1; D not certain. Germline lookup yields CDR1 GTSNPN and CDR2 SVGIG (reference sequence). The CDR3 is 11 residues long. V was clipped by 4 bases and J by 8 bases, with 11 bases between them.

DNA for the CDR3: TGTGCCAGCAGCTCCGTGACTAGCGGGGTCGGAGATACGCAGTATTTT. Encoded protein: CASSSVTSGVGDTQYF. The chain employs TRBV5-5 and TRBJ2-3, with 11 bases matching TRBD2. J gave up 5 bases and V 3 bases, and 8 bases lay outside the gene matches. CDR1 SGHKS and CDR2 YYEKEE come from the germline V gene (reference sequence). CDR3 length: 16 residues.

The table lists this clone with many counts. CDR3: CASSEAKFTGGSGDTQYF. The CDR3 nucleotides read TGCGCCAGCAGTGAGGCCAAATTTACAGGGGGCAGCGGAGATACGCAGTATTTT. The chain couples TRBV10-1 to TRBJ2-3; 9 bases map to TRBD1. J gave up 5 bases and V 2 bases, and 14 bases lay outside the gene matches. Germline CDR1 and CDR2: WNHNN and SYGVQD (reference sequence). The CDR3 is 18 residues long.

The chain links TRBV30 to TRBJ2-2; D unresolved. Looked up from germline, CDR1 is GTSNPN and CDR2 is SVGIG (reference sequence). V lost 3 bases to trimming and J lost 0 bases, with 8 bases between them. The CDR3 runs to 14 residues. CDR3 DNA sequence: TGTGCCTGGAGGAGAAATACGAACACCGGGGAGCTGTTTTTT. Protein product: CAWRRNTNTGELFF.